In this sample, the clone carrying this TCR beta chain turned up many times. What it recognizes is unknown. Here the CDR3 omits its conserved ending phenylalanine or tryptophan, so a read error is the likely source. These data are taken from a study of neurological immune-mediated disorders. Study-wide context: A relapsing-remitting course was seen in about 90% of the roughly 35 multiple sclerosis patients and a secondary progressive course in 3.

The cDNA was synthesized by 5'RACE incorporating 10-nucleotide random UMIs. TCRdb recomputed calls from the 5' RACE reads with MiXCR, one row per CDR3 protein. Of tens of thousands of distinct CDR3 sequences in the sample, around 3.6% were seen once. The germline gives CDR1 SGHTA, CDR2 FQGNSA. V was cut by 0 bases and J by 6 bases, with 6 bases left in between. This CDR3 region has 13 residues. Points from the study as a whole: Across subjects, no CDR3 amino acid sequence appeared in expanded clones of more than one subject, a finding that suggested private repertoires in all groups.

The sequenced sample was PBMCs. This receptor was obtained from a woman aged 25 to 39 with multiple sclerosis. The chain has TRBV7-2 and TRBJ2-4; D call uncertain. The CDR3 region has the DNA TGTGCCAGCAGCTTAGCGCCCACAAACATTCAGTACTGC. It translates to CASSLAPTNIQYC.